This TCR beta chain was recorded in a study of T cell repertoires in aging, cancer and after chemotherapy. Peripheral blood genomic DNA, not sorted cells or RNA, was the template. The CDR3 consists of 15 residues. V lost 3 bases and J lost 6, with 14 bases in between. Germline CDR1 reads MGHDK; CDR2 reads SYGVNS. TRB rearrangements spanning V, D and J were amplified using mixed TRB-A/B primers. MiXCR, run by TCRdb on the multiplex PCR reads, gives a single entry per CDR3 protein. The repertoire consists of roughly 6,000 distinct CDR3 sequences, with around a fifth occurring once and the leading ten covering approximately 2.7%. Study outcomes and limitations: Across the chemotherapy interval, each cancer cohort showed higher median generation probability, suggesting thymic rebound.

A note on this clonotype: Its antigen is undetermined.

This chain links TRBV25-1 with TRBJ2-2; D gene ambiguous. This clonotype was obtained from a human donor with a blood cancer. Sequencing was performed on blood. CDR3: CASSDPPGSAGELFF. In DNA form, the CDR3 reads TGTGCCAGCAGTGATCCCCCAGGTTCGGCCGGGGAGCTGTTTTTT.